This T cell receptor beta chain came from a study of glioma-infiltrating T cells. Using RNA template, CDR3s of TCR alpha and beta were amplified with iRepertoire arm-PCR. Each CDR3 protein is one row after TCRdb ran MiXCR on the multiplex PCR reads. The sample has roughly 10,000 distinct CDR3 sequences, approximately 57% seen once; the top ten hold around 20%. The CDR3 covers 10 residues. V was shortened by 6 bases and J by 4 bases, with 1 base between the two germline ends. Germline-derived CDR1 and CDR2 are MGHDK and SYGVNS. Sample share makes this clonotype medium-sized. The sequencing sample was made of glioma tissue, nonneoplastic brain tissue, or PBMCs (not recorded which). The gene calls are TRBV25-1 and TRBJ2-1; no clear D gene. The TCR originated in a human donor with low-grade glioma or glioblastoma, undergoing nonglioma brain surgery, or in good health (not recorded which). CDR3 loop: CASRYNEQFF. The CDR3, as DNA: TGTGCCAGCAGATACAATGAGCAGTTCTTC.